This TCR beta chain comes out of a study of shared clonotypes between healthy human individuals. Clones were sequenced by immunoSEQ multiplex PCR, and TCRdb holds only the in-frame ones, with some missing. The table lists some 2,400,000 clones, approximately 94% of them singletons. Each sample came from a Caucasian adult donor living in Nashville, Tennessee. V was shortened by 0 bases and J by 4 bases, with 12 bases between the two germline ends. CDR1 is LGHNA, CDR2 YSLEER, per germline. This CDR3 has 15 residues. This clonotype was sampled from a man between 18 and 29 years old in good health. The V call is TRBV4-3, the J call TRBJ1-2; D is perhaps TRBD1 (5 bases). The sequenced sample was naive CD4+ T cells sorted from blood. Stated subset: CD45RA+ positively selected. CDR3 protein: CASSQDLKGIYGYTF. CDR3 coding DNA: TGCGCCAGCAGCCAAGATCTTAAGGGGATCTATGGCTACACCTTC.